The clone carrying this T cell receptor (beta chain) has a single count. This entry belongs to a study of blood T cell repertoires in COVID-19. V was pared by 6 bases and J by 4 bases, with 10 bases of the junction left unmatched. CDR1 is LNHDA and CDR2 is SQIVND in the germline V gene (reference sequence). The length of the CDR3 is 15 residues. Data came from immunoSEQ multiplex PCR; TCRdb stores just in-frame clones and leaves some out. This sample yields about 240,000 clones, of which around 87% are seen a single time; just over 7% belongs to the top ten. This chain connects TRBV19 to TRBJ1-1; 8 bases line up with TRBD1. Sample: peripheral blood. The TCR sequence derives from a man between 60 and 75 years old who had recovered from COVID-19. CDR3 amino acids: CASSRGQGYSTEAFF. The DNA for the CDR3 is TGTGCCAGTAGCAGAGGACAGGGATATAGCACTGAAGCTTTCTTT.